This is a list of T cell receptor beta chains from one sample in a study of blood T cell repertoires in COVID-19. Sequenced by immunoSEQ multiplex PCR; TCRdb stores in-frame clones only, minus some. The sample gives about 240,000 clones, around 90% of which show up once; 0.99% is in the top ten. The sample taken for sequencing was peripheral blood. Receptors were obtained from a woman in her thirties or forties who had recovered from COVID-19. The CDR3 runs from the conserved cysteine through the conserved F or W. The order of the fields is J gene, D gene, V gene, CDR3 DNA, CDR3 protein. A D gene is named only where the DNA matches it firmly.

TRBJ2-2 NA TRBV13 TGTGCCAGCAGCCCCGGGAGTCGCACCGGGGAGCTGTTTTTT CASSPGSRTGELFF
TRBJ2-5 NA TRBV7-3 TGTGCCAGCAGCCCCCGGGTCCAAGAGACCCAGTACTTC CASSPRVQETQYF
TRBJ2-2 TRBD2 TRBV9 TGTGCCAGCAGCGTAGGGGGGGGACCCACCGGGGAGCTGTTTTTT CASSVGGGPTGELFF
TRBJ1-4 NA TRBV29-1 TGCAGCGTTGTTTCAGTTGGAAAACTGTTTTTT CSVVSVGKLFF
TRBJ2-7 TRBD1 TRBV7-2 TGTGCCAGCAGACCCCGGGACAGGGGGCGTGAGCAGTACTTC CASRPRDRGREQYF
TRBJ1-1 NA TRBV5-5 TGTGCCAGCAGCCCAGGGAACACTGAAGCTTTCTTT CASSPGNTEAFF
TRBJ1-2 NA TRBV15 TGTGCCACCACCCCTGGAGGGGCTCTTGGCTACACCTTC CATTPGGALGYTF
TRBJ1-5 NA TRBV5-5 TGTGCCAGCAGCTTCTTTTCCGGGCGGGATCAGCCCCAGCATTTT CASSFFSGRDQPQHF
TRBJ2-3 NA TRBV5-6 TGTGCCAGCAGCCCAGACAGTTCCACAGATACGCAGTATTTT CASSPDSSTDTQYF
TRBJ2-3 NA TRBV3-1/TRBV3-2 TGTGCCAGCAGCCCCGGGACACATACGCAGTATTTT CASSPGTHTQYF
TRBJ1-2 NA TRBV6-5 TGTGCCACCCGACAAGTGGGCTATGGCTACACCTTC CATRQVGYGYTF
TRBJ2-3 TRBD1 TRBV30 TGTGCCTGGAGCCTAGGGGGCGTTTCCCCTAGCACAGATACGCAGTATTTT CAWSLGGVSPSTDTQYF
TRBJ2-1 NA TRBV24-1 TGTGCCACCAGTGGGGAGAGCGGGGAGCAGTTCTTC CATSGESGEQFF
TRBJ2-7 TRBD2 TRBV5-8 TGTGCCAGCAGCCCTCTAGCGGGAGTGGGCGAGCAGTACTTC CASSPLAGVGEQYF
TRBJ2-3 NA TRBV7-9 TGTGCCAGCAGCCCCCGGTGGAGCCCCGGCACAGATACGCAGTATTTT CASSPRWSPGTDTQYF
TRBJ2-2 NA TRBV7-9 TGTGCCAGCAGCGCCTCCGGGACATACACCGGGGAGCTGTTTTTT CASSASGTYTGELFF